Listed below are T cell receptor beta chains from one sample, sequenced in a study of type 1 and type 2 diabetes patients. TCRdb reprocessed the multiplex PCR reads with MiXCR, giving one entry per CDR3 protein. Among fewer than 300,000 distinct CDR3 sequences, around 47% were seen once, and the ten largest hold around 15%. The sequenced sample consisted of peripheral blood mononuclear cells (PBMCs). These receptors originate from a man aged 18 to 29 with type 2 diabetes. The CDR3 runs from the conserved cysteine through the conserved F or W. D genes are given only for firm matches. Not all rows give a size; the values are once, few, many and, for expanded clones, a class.

v_gene	abundance	d_gene	j_gene	CDR3aa	CDR3nt
TRBV25-1	few	TRBD1	TRBJ2-2	CASDRGPGELFF	TGTGCCAGCGACAGGGGACCCGGGGAGCTGTTTTTT
TRBV7-2	-	-	TRBJ2-7	CASRTGAAYVQYF	TGTGCCAGCCGCACCGGGGCAGCGTACGTGCAGTACTTC
TRBV19	-	-	TRBJ1-6	CASSPSSYNSPLHF	TGTGCCAGTAGCCCGAGCTCCTATAATTCACCCCTCCACTTT
TRBV29-1	many	TRBD2	TRBJ2-2	CSARGLAGNTGELFF	TGCAGCGCCCGTGGACTAGCGGGGAACACCGGGGAGCTGTTTTTT
TRBV2	few	-	TRBJ2-3	CASSERVGGQDTQYF	TGTGCCAGCAGTGAAAGGGTTGGGGGGCAGGATACGCAGTATTTT
TRBV15	-	TRBD2	TRBJ2-5	CATSRGTSGLETQYF	TGTGCCACCAGCAGAGGGACTAGCGGGTTGGAGACCCAGTACTTC
TRBV30	-	-	TRBJ2-5	CAWSVLRGIGETQYF	TGTGCCTGGAGTGTGCTCAGGGGAATAGGAGAGACCCAGTACTTC
TRBV9	few	-	TRBJ1-6	CASSVGRDYSPLHF	TGTGCCAGCAGCGTAGGGAGGGATTATTCACCCCTCCACTTT
TRBV19	-	-	TRBJ2-4	CASSTPGLTKNIQYF	TGTGCCAGTAGTACCCCTGGGTTGACCAAAAACATTCAGTACTTC
TRBV20-1	-	-	TRBJ2-7	CSASGLQRVPYEQYF	TGCAGTGCTAGCGGCCTCCAGCGGGTCCCCTACGAGCAGTACTTC
TRBV20-1	once	TRBD2	TRBJ2-5	CSARADVVLAGRETQYF	TGCAGTGCTAGAGCCGATGTCGTTTTAGCGGGAAGGGAGACCCAGTACTTC
TRBV30	many	-	TRBJ1-2	CAWSERNYGYTF	TGTGCCTGGAGTGAACGGAACTATGGCTACACCTTC
TRBV25-1	-	-	TRBJ1-6	CASSVNSPLHF	TGTGCCAGCAGTGTAAATTCACCCCTCCACTTT
TRBV6-5	-	-	TRBJ2-7	CASSYSLGSGPYEQYF	TGTGCCAGCAGTTACTCTTTAGGGTCGGGACCCTACGAGCAGTACTTC
TRBV10-1	-	TRBD2	TRBJ2-3	CASSVLAGAGTDTQYF	TGCGCCAGCAGTGTTCTAGCGGGAGCGGGCACAGATACGCAGTATTTT
TRBV7-8	-	-	TRBJ1-6	CASSLVLGAGNSPLHF	TGTGCCAGCAGCTTAGTATTGGGGGCAGGTAATTCACCCCTCCACTTT
TRBV2	many	TRBD2	TRBJ2-5	CAILTGVAGVETQYF	TGTGCCATACTAACCGGGGTAGCGGGAGTAGAGACCCAGTACTTC
TRBV20-1	-	TRBD2	TRBJ2-7	CSATPTGGFRYEQYF	TGCAGTGCGACGCCGACGGGGGGTTTTCGGTACGAGCAGTACTTC
TRBV9	-	TRBD1	TRBJ2-1	CASSVPSGQGNNEQFF	TGTGCCAGCAGCGTACCTTCCGGACAGGGGAACAATGAGCAGTTCTTC
TRBV27	once	TRBD1	TRBJ2-2	CASSAGQGVGELFF	TGTGCCAGCAGTGCGGGACAGGGGGTGGGGGAGCTGTTTTTT
TRBV2	many	-	TRBJ2-7	CASSEYVKSYEQYF	TGTGCCAGCAGTGAATATGTCAAAAGCTACGAGCAGTACTTC
TRBV7-2	few	TRBD1	TRBJ2-5	CASSLGQGVETQYF	TGTGCCAGCAGCTTAGGACAGGGCGTGGAGACCCAGTACTTC
TRBV10-3	few	-	TRBJ1-1	CAISESRGTTEAFF	TGTGCCATCAGTGAGTCGAGGGGGACGACTGAAGCTTTCTTT
TRBV7-6	-	-	TRBJ1-4	CASSLGPGGNEKLFF	TGTGCCAGCAGCTTAGGACCCGGGGGGAATGAAAAACTGTTTTTT
TRBV14	many	TRBD1	TRBJ2-5	CASSRQGQETQYF	TGTGCCAGCAGCCGACAGGGCCAAGAGACCCAGTACTTC
TRBV27	-	TRBD1	TRBJ2-5	CASRLAGGDRGRRETQYF	TGTGCCAGCAGACTCGCCGGGGGAGACAGGGGGCGTCGAGAGACCCAGTACTTC
TRBV2	many	TRBD1	TRBJ2-7	CATLGQGVDEQYF	TGTGCCACATTAGGACAGGGCGTTGACGAGCAGTACTTC
TRBV28	-	TRBD2	TRBJ2-7	CASSFRLAGTYEQYF	TGTGCCAGCAGTTTTCGACTAGCGGGGACCTACGAGCAGTACTTC
TRBV20-1	-	TRBD2	TRBJ2-7	CSASTSGVSYEQYF	TGCAGTGCTTCGACTAGCGGGGTCTCCTACGAGCAGTACTTC
TRBV13	-	-	TRBJ1-3	CASSVGNSGNTIYF	TGTGCCAGCAGCGTAGGCAACTCTGGAAACACCATATATTTT
TRBV27	few	TRBD2	TRBJ2-7	CASSGSGRETYEQYF	TGTGCCAGCTCTGGGAGCGGGAGGGAAACCTACGAGCAGTACTTC
TRBV7-3	-	-	TRBJ1-5	CASSLKGQPQHF	TGTGCCAGCAGCTTGAAGGGTCAGCCCCAGCATTTT
TRBV6-2/TRBV6-3	few	TRBD1	TRBJ2-7	CASSEDPGTGSYEQYF	TGTGCCAGCAGTGAAGATCCCGGGACAGGAAGCTACGAGCAGTACTTC
TRBV6-5	-	-	TRBJ2-6	CASSYSLSSGANVLTF	TGTGCCAGCAGTTACTCGCTGAGCTCTGGGGCCAACGTCCTGACTTTC
TRBV20-1	few	-	TRBJ2-7	CSARVEHTIYEQYF	TGCAGTGCTAGAGTCGAGCATACGATTTACGAGCAGTACTTC
TRBV7-3	-	TRBD2	TRBJ2-2	CANLAGDTGELFF	TGTGCCAACTTAGCGGGAGACACCGGGGAGCTGTTTTTT
TRBV6-4	-	-	TRBJ2-1	CASSSRPLDEQFF	TGTGCCAGCAGTTCCAGACCCCTGGATGAGCAGTTCTTC